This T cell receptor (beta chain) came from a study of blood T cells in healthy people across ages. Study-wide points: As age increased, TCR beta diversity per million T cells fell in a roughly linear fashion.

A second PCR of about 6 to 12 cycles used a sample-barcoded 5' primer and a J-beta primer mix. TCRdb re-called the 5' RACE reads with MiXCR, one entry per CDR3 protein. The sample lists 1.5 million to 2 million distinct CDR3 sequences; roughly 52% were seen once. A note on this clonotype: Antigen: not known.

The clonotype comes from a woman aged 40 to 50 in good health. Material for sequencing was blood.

The CDR3 nucleotides read TGTGCCAGCAGCTTCCGGGACAGCTCCTACAATGAGCAGTACTTC. It codes for CASSFRDSSYNEQYF. The genes are TRBV9 and TRBJ2-1, with 7 bases matching TRBD1. The tail of the sequence fits TRBJ2-7 better, so the J call may be wrong. The CDR3 consists of 15 residues. CDR1 is SGDLS and CDR2 is YYNGEE in the germline V gene.